The T cell receptor (beta chain) under discussion was sequenced for a study of glioma-infiltrating T cells after dendritic cell vaccination. Overall study context: The vaccine used monocyte-derived dendritic cells pulsed overnight with autologous tumor lysate.

Only patients with spare fresh-frozen tumor and over two years of follow-up were included. All glioblastoma patients lacked an isocitrate dehydrogenase mutation. Germline CDR1 LNHDA, CDR2 SQIVND (reference sequence). CDR3 length equals 14 residues. V was pared by 7 bases and J by 10 bases, with 10 bases of the junction left unmatched. The protocol was immunoSEQ multiplex PCR, while the TCRdb copy is restricted to in-frame clones and leaves out a portion. The profile shows around 89,000 clones, 85% to 90% of them singletons. This clone has only a few counts. The sequencing used blood, collected before dendritic cell vaccination. This chain uses TRBV19 with TRBJ1-4, with 9 bases lining up with TRBD1. This receptor was obtained from a human donor with glioblastoma. CDR3 bases: TGTGCCAGTACCCCGACAGGGGGTACGGGAAAACTGTTTTTT. Its translation is CASTPTGGTGKLFF.